These T cell receptor beta chains were read from a single sample in a study of neurological immune-mediated disorders. TCRdb re-analysed the 5' RACE reads in MiXCR, keeping a single row per CDR3 protein. This sample has around 42,000 distinct CDR3 sequences; roughly 14% occur once, and the top ten carry roughly 10%. Sequencing was done on a sample of PBMCs. All receptors come from a man aged 30-40 years in good health. CDR3s include the opening cysteine and the closing phenylalanine or tryptophan. The order of the fields is J gene, D gene, clone size, V gene, CDR3 DNA, CDR3 protein. The D gene is left open where the match is weak. Some rows have no size entry. The others give once, few or many, or a class for an expanded clone.

TRBJ1-1 | TRBD1 | . | TRBV4-2 | TGTTCCAGCAGCCTCCGACAGGGTGAAGCTCTCTTT | CSSSLRQGEALF
TRBJ2-1 | . | many | TRBV7-3 | TGTGCCAGCAGCTGGGCCACTACATCAAACAATGAGCAGTTCTTC | CASSWATTSNNEQFF
TRBJ2-5 | TRBD1 | many | TRBV5-1 | TGCGCCAGCAGCTTGGCCGGACAGGGGAGGGGTTATGAAGAGACCCAGTACTTC | CASSLAGQGRGYEETQYF
TRBJ2-7 | TRBD2 | many | TRBV20-1 | TGCAGTGCTAGGTTACCAGCGGGAGCCGCCCACGAGCAGTACTTC | CSARLPAGAAHEQYF
TRBJ2-3 | TRBD2 | few | TRBV5-1 | TGCGCCAGCAGCCTAGCGGGAAGCACAGATACGCAGTATTTT | CASSLAGSTDTQYF
TRBJ2-3 | . | . | TRBV7-9 | TGTGCCAGCAGCCTTGAGTATACGCAGTATTTT | CASSLEYTQYF
TRBJ1-4 | . | many | TRBV20-1 | TGCAGTGCTCGCCGGCAGTATGAAAAACTGTTTTTT | CSARRQYEKLFF
TRBJ2-6 | . | many | TRBV5-1 | TGCGCCAGCAGCTCGGTAGGCGTAGGGGCCAACGTCCTGACTTTC | CASSSVGVGANVLTF
TRBJ2-7 | . | many | TRBV5-1 | TGCGCCAGCAGCCTGGTAGGACGGACCTACGAGCAGTACTTC | CASSLVGRTYEQYF
TRBJ2-2 | TRBD1 | many | TRBV5-1 | TGCGCCAGCACTGACAGGGTTAACACCGGGGAGCTGTTTTTT | CASTDRVNTGELFF
TRBJ2-1 | TRBD2 | many | TRBV5-1 | TGCGCCAGCAGCTTAACACTAGCGGGAGTAAATGAGCAGTTCTTC | CASSLTLAGVNEQFF
TRBJ2-7 | . | many | TRBV5-1 | TGCGCCAGCAGTTCTATGACATCGGCCTACGAGCAGTACTTC | CASSSMTSAYEQYF
TRBJ2-7 | . | once | TRBV5-1 | TGCGCCAGCAGCTTGGTTACGACTATCGGACGATACGAGCAGTACTTC | CASSLVTTIGRYEQYF
TRBJ2-2 | TRBD2 | many | TRBV7-2 | TGTGCCAGCAGCTTAGGGGGACTAGTTGGCGGGGAGCTGTTTTTT | CASSLGGLVGGELFF
TRBJ2-7 | . | . | TRBV30 | TGTGCCTGGGGACCGACCTACGAGCAGTACTTC | CAWGPTYEQYF
TRBJ1-4 | TRBD1 | many | TRBV20-1 | TGCAGTGCTAGAGACAGGGGGCGGGTTAATGAAAAACTGTTTTTT | CSARDRGRVNEKLFF